Below, 13 T cell receptor beta chains from the same sample are listed, as sequenced in a study of Tregs in tolerant kidney transplant recipients. Clones were sequenced by immunoSEQ multiplex PCR, and TCRdb holds only the in-frame ones, with some missing. The data hold tens of thousands of clones, with 93% observed a single time. The nonmyeloablative bone marrow transplants came from related graft donors, with transient mixed chimerism. Sequencing was performed on CD4+ T cells from blood (PBMCs), taken 12 months after the transplant. The receptors were sampled from a human patient who received a combined kidney and bone marrow transplant. Some of the T cells may derive from the graft donor.

The J gene is TRBJ2-6, the V gene TRBV4-1; 7 positions agree with TRBD2. V shed 2 bases, J shed 3 bases, and the junction held 1 base outside the gene matches. CDR3 length: 15 amino acids. Germline CDR1 is MGHRA and CDR2 is YSYEKL. CDR3 in amino acids: CASSQRGVGANVLTF. CDR3 bases: TGCGCCAGCAGCCAACGGGGGGTTGGGGCCAACGTCCTGACTTTC.

The chain couples TRBV7-9 to TRBJ2-1; D not certain. This CDR3 has 12 amino acids. Between the trimmed V and J ends, which lost 8 bases and 7 bases, there was a span of 12 bases. Germline values: CDR1 SEHNR, CDR2 FQNEAQ (reference sequence). CDR3: CASAVDRNEQFF. The CDR3 DNA is TGTGCCAGCGCGGTAGATCGGAATGAGCAGTTCTTC.

The rearrangement uses TRBV11-2 and TRBJ1-2; 7 bases fit TRBD1. This CDR3 has 16 residues. The V gene's germline CDR1 is SGHAT and CDR2 FQNNGV. J lost 1 base, V lost 6 bases, and 11 bases had no gene match. CDR3 sequence reads: CASSPLRDRDNYGYTF. The CDR3 DNA sequence: TGTGCCAGCAGTCCATTACGAGACAGGGATAACTATGGCTACACCTTC.

The chain recombines TRBV28 with TRBJ2-7, with unresolved D. V was shortened by 6 bases and J by 7 bases, with 10 bases between the two germline ends. There are 11 residues in the CDR3. Germline V lookup: CDR1 MDHEN, CDR2 SYDVKM. CDR3 protein: CASSPYLEQYF. The CDR3 DNA sequence: TGTGCCAGCAGCCCGTATCTTGAGCAGTACTTC.

V and J are TRBV7-6 and TRBJ2-2; maybe TRBD1 (5 bases). The CDR3 has 16 amino acids. Germline CDR1 reads SGHVS; CDR2 reads FNYEAQ. Trimming removed 2 bases from V and 3 bases from J, with 13 bases in between. CDR3 amino acids: CASSLRRGVDTGELFF. The CDR3 DNA follows: TGTGCCAGCAGCTTAAGAAGGGGCGTGGACACCGGGGAGCTGTTTTTT.

The V gene is TRBV7-3, the J gene TRBJ2-1; maybe TRBD2 (5 bases). CDR3 length: 15 residues. The germline V gene has CDR1 SGHTA and CDR2 FQGTGA. V lost 5 bases and J 5 bases, leaving 16 bases between the germline ends. CDR3 loop: CASSQGAATNNEQFF. The CDR3 coding sequence is TGTGCCAGCAGCCAAGGAGCGGCGACGAACAATGAGCAGTTCTTC. The whole variable domain, filled in from reference TRBV7-3 and TRBJ2-1, reads GAGVSQTPSNKVTEKGKYVELRCDPISGHTALYWYRQSLGQGPEFLIYFQGTGAADDSGLPNDRFFAVRPEGSVSTLKIQRTERGDSAVYLCASSQGAATNNEQFFGPGTRLTVL.

This chain joins TRBV21-1 and TRBJ1-1. TRBV21-1 constitutes a pseudogene. The CDR3 extends over 14 amino acids. The CDR3 region has the DNA TGTGCCAGCAGCAAAGCGCTGTCACTAGACGAAGCTTTCTTT. This sequence encodes CASSKALSLDEAFF.

The CDR3 DNA reads TGCGCCAGCAGCCAAGAATTTTTTGAGCGGGGGGAAAAACTGTTTTTT. Encoded protein: CASSQEFFERGEKLFF. This rearrangement joins TRBV4-3 to TRBJ1-4, with D possibly being TRBD1 (5 bases). CDR3 length: 16 residues. Per the germline V gene, CDR1 is LGHNA and CDR2 is YSLEER. Trimming pared 0 bases from V and 8 bases from J, leaving 16 bases between.

The gene calls are TRBV7-6 and TRBJ2-6, with D possibly TRBD1 on 5 matching bases. Germline CDR1 and CDR2: SGHVS and FNYEAQ. This CDR3 region has 15 residues. With 5 bases removed from V and 0 bases from J, the gap between germline ends came to 8 bases. Written as DNA, the CDR3 is TGTGCCAGCAGCCCCAGGGTCTCTGGGGCCAACGTCCTGACTTTC. As protein: CASSPRVSGANVLTF.

In this sample, this clone turned up a few times. This chain uses TRBV19 with TRBJ1-3; 8 bases line up with TRBD1. There are 19 residues in the CDR3. Germline V lookup: CDR1 LNHDA, CDR2 SQIVND (reference sequence). V trimming: 5 bases; J trimming: 2 bases; junction bases outside the gene matches: 17. CDR3 sequence reads: CASSRSGQETKVAGNTIYF. The CDR3 DNA reads TGTGCCAGTAGTCGTTCGGGACAGGAAACAAAAGTGGCTGGAAACACCATATATTTT.

Here the CDR3 DNA reads TGTGCCAGCAGTTTCGGAGGGAACTATGGCTACACCTTC. It yields the protein CASSFGGNYGYTF. The chain has TRBV28 and TRBJ1-2; D unclear. In germline, CDR1 is MDHEN, CDR2 SYDVKM. This CDR3 contains 13 residues. V gave up 3 bases and J gave up 2 bases, with 7 bases separating them.

This sequence joins TRBV9 and TRBJ1-4, with TRBD1 as a possible D gene (6 bases). V shed 3 bases and J shed 0 bases, with 9 bases lying between them. The CDR3 has 15 amino acids. Per the germline V gene, CDR1 is SGDLS and CDR2 is YYNGEE. DNA of the CDR3: TGTGCCAGCAGCGCCAGGGGTTCAACTAATGAAAAACTGTTTTTT. The encoded protein is CASSARGSTNEKLFF.

This clone appeared a single time. V usage is TRBV11-3 and J usage is TRBJ2-1, with 8 bases aligning to TRBD2. The CDR3 consists of 16 residues. Germline CDR1 is SGHNT and CDR2 is YENEEA. V lost 2 bases, J lost 5 bases, and 8 bases stayed unmatched. The CDR3 loop reads CASSLFPGGPDNEQFF. DNA for the CDR3: TGTGCCAGCAGCTTATTCCCGGGAGGGCCGGACAATGAGCAGTTCTTC.